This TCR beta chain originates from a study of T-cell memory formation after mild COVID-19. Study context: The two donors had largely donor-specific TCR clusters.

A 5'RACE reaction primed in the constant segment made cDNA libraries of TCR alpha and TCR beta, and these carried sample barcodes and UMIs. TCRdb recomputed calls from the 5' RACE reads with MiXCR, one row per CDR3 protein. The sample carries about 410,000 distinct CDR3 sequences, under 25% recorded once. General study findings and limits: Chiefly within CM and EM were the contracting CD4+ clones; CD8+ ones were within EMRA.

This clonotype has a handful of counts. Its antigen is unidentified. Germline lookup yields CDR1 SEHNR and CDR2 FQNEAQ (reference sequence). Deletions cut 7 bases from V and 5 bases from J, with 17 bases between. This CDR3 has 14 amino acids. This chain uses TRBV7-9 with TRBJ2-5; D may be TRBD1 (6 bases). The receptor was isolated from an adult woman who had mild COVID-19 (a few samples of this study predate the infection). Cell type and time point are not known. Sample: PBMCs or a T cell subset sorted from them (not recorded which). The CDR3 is CASTSQGLRETQYF. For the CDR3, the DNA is TGTGCCAGCACGTCCCAGGGGCTAAGGGAGACCCAGTACTTC.